The clone carrying this T cell receptor (beta chain) was seen once. The data stem from a study of PD-L1 blockade in urothelial cancer. Background on the study: Patients' prior chemotherapy regimens numbered 0 to 3.

Assay used: immunoSEQ multiplex PCR; TCRdb lists only in-frame clones, some missing. The profile covers 70,000 to 90,000 clones, with around 76% appearing a single time and around 9.5% taken by the ten largest. Germline lookup yields CDR1 SGHTA and CDR2 FQGNSA. V was shortened by 5 bases and J by 3 bases, with 7 bases between the two germline ends. This CDR3 comprises 12 residues. The chain has TRBV7-2 and TRBJ1-2; a possible D gene is TRBD1 (5 bases). Here the sequenced sample was PBMCs, taken around atezolizumab (anti-PD-L1) treatment. The TCR comes from a man aged 65-85 years with urothelial cancer. The CDR3 here is CASSGAYYGYTF. The CDR3 coding sequence is TGTGCCAGCAGCGGGGCTTACTATGGCTACACCTTC.